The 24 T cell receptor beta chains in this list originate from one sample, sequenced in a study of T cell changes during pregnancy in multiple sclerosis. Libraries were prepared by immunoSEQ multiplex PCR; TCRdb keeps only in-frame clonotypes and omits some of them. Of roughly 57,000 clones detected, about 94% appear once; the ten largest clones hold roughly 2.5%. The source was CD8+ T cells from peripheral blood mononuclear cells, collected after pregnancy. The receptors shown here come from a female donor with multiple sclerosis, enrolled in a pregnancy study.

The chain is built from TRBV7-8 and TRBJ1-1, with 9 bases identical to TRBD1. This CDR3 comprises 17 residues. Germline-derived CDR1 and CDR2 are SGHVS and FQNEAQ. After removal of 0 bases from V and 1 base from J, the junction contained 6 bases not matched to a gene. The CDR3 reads CASSLAIIQGANTEAFF. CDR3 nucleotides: TGTGCCAGCAGCTTAGCGATAATACAGGGGGCGAACACTGAAGCTTTCTTT. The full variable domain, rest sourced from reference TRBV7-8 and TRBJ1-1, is GAGVSQSPRYKVAKRGQDVALRCDPISGHVSLFWYQQALGQGPEFLTYFQNEAQLDKSGLPSDRFFAERPEGSVSTLKIQRTQQEDSAVYLCASSLAIIQGANTEAFFGQGTRLTVV.

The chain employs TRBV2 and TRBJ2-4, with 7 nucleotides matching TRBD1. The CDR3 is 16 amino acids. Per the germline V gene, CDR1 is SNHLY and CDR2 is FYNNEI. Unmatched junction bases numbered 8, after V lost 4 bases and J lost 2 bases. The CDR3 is CASSGRQGVTKNIQYF. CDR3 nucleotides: TGTGCCAGCAGTGGGCGTCAGGGGGTGACCAAAAACATTCAGTACTTC. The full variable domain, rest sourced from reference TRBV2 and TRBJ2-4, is EPEVTQTPSHQVTQMGQEVILRCVPISNHLYFYWYRQILGQKVEFLVSFYNNEISEKSEIFDDQFSVERPDGSNFTLKIRSTKLEDSAMYFCASSGRQGVTKNIQYFGAGTRLSVL.

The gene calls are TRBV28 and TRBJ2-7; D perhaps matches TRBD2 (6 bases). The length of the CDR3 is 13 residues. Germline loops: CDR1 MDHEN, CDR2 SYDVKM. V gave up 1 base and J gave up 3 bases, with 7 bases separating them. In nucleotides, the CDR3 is TGTGCCAGCAGTTTATCGGGGGACTACGAGCAGTACTTC. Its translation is CASSLSGDYEQYF.

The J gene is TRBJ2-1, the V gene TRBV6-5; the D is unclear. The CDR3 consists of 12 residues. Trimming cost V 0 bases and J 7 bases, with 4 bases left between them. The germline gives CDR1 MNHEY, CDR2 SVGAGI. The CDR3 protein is CASSYSSNEQFF. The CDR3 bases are TGTGCCAGCAGTTACTCCTCGAATGAGCAGTTCTTC.

CDR3: CASSGSGSVGDTQYF. In nucleotides, the CDR3 is TGTGCCAGCAGCGGTAGCGGGAGTGTTGGAGATACGCAGTATTTT. This chain connects TRBV9 to TRBJ2-3; TRBD2 agrees at 9 bases. The CDR3 runs 15 residues. CDR1 and CDR2 (germline): SGDLS, YYNGEE. V lost 3 bases and J lost 5; bases outside the gene matches: 7.

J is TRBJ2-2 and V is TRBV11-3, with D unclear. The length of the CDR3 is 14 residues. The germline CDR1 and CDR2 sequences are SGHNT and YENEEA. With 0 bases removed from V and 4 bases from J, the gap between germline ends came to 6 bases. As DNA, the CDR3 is TGTGCCAGCAGCTTAGATCAGTCCACCGGGGAGCTGTTTTTT. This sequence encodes CASSLDQSTGELFF.

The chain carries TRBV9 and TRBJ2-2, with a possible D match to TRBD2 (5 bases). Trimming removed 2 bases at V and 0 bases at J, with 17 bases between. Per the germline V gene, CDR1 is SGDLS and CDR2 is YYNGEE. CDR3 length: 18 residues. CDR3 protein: CASSVSGGGSSNTGELFF. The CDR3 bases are TGTGCCAGCAGCGTGAGTGGAGGCGGATCTTCGAACACCGGGGAGCTGTTTTTT.

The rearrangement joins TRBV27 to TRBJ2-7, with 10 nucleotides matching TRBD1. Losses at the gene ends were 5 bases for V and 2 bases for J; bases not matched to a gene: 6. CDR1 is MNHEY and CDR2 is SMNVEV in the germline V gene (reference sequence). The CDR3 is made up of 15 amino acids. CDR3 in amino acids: CASSARGQGTYEQYF. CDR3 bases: TGTGCCAGCAGTGCCAGGGGACAGGGGACCTACGAGCAGTACTTC.

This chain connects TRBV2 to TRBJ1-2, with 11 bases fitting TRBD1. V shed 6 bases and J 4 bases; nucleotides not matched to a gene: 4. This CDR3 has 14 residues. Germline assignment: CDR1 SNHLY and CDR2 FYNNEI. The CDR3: CASRGQGVGYGYTF. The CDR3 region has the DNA TGTGCCAGCAGGGGACAGGGGGTTGGCTATGGCTACACCTTC.

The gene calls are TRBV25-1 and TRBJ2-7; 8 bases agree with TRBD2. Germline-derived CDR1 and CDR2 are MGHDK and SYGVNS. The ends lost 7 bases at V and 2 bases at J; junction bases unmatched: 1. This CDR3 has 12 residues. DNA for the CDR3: TGTGCCAGCAAGGGACTAGCCTACGAGCAGTACTTC. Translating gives CASKGLAYEQYF.

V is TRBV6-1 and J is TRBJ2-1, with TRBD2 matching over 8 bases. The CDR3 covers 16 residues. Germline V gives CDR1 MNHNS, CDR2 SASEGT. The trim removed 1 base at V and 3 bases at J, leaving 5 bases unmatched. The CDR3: CASSEGIAGFYNEQFF. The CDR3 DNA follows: TGTGCCAGCAGTGAAGGAATAGCGGGGTTCTACAATGAGCAGTTCTTC.

Here the CDR3 DNA reads TGTGCCAGCAGCCCCACTAGCGGGACATACAATGAGCAGTTCTTC. It is translated as CASSPTSGTYNEQFF. The chain has TRBV4-2 and TRBJ2-1; 10 bases are a match to TRBD2. This CDR3 comprises 15 residues. Germline CDR1 is LGHNA and CDR2 is YNFKEQ. V shed 4 bases, J shed 4 bases, and the junction held 4 bases outside the gene matches.

The DNA of the CDR3 is TGTGCCAGCTCACCTAAACCCGGGACTAGCGCGGCGCATACGCAGTATTTT. As protein: CASSPKPGTSAAHTQYF. This chain links TRBV18 with TRBJ2-3, with 10 positions matching TRBD2. Unmatched junction bases numbered 13, after V lost 3 bases and J lost 7 bases. Germline lookup yields CDR1 KGHSH and CDR2 LQKENI. The CDR3 loop spans 17 amino acids.

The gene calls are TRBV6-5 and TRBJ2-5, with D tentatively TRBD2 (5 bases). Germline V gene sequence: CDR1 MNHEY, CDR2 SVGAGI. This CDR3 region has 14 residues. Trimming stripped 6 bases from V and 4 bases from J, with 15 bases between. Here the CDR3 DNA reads TGTGCCAGCAGCCGCCAGGACTTTGCAGAGACCCAGTACTTC. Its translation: CASSRQDFAETQYF.

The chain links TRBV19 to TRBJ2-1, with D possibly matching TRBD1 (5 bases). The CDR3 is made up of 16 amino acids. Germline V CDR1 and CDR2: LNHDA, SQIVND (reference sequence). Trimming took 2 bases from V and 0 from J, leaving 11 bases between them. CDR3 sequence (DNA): TGTGCCAGTAGTATAAAGGTCAGGGACTCCTACAATGAGCAGTTCTTC. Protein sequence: CASSIKVRDSYNEQFF.

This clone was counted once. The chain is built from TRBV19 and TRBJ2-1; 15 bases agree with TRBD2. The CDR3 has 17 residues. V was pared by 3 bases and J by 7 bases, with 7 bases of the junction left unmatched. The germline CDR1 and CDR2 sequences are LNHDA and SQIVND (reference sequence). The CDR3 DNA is TGTGCCAGTAGTATCGCGGGACTAGCGGGAGGAGGGAATGAGCAGTTCTTC. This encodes CASSIAGLAGGGNEQFF.

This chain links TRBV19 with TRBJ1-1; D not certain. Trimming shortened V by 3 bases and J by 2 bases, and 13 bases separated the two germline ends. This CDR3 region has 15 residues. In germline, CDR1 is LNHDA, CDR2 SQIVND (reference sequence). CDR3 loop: CASSISFTLNTEAFF. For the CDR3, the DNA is TGTGCCAGTAGTATCTCATTTACACTAAACACTGAAGCTTTCTTT.

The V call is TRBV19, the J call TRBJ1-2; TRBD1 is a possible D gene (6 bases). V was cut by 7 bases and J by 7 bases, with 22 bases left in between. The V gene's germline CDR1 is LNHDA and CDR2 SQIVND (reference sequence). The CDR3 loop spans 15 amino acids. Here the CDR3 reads CASTTARGGLSGYTF. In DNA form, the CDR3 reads TGTGCCAGTACCACCGCACGGGGGGGGCTTAGTGGCTACACCTTC. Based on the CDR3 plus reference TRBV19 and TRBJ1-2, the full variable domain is DGGITQSPKYLFRKEGQNVTLSCEQNLNHDAMYWYRQDPGQGLRLIYYSQIVNDFQKGDIAEGYSVSREKKESFPLTVTSAQKNPTAFYLCASTTARGGLSGYTFGSGTRLTVV.

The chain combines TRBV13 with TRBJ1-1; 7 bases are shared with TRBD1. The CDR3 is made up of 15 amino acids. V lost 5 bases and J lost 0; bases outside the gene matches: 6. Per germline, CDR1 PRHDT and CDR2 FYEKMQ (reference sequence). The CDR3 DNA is TGTGCCAGCAGCCCGACAGGGAACATGAACACTGAAGCTTTCTTT. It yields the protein CASSPTGNMNTEAFF.

CDR3 sequence: CASSFGAGGPYEQYF. The CDR3 DNA reads as TGTGCCAGCAGTTTTGGGGCGGGAGGACCCTACGAGCAGTACTTC. The chain is built from TRBV27 and TRBJ2-7; 8 bases map to TRBD2. V lost 3 bases and J lost 2; bases outside the gene matches: 6. The CDR3 has 15 amino acids. The germline gives CDR1 MNHEY, CDR2 SMNVEV (reference sequence).

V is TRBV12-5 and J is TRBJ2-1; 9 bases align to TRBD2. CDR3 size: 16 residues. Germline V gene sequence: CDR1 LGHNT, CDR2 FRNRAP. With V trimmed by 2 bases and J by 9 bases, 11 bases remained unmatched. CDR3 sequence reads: CASGLMGLADRGEQFF. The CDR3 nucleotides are TGTGCTAGTGGTTTGATGGGACTAGCCGATAGGGGTGAGCAGTTCTTC.

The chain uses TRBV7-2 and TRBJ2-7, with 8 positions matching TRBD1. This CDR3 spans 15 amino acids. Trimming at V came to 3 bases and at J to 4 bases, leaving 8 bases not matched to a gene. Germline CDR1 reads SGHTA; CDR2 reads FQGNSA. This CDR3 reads CASSFVQGARYEQYF. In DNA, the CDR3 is TGTGCCAGCAGCTTTGTCCAGGGGGCGAGGTACGAGCAGTACTTC.

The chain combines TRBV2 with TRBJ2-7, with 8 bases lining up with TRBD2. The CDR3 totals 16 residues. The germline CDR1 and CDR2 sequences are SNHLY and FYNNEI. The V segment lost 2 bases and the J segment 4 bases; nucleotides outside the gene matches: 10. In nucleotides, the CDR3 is TGTGCCAGCAGTGAATTAGGGGGACTAGGACTGTACGAGCAGTACTTC. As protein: CASSELGGLGLYEQYF.

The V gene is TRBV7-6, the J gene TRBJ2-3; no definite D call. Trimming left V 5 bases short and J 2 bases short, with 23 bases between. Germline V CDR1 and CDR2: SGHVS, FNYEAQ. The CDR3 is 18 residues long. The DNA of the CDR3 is TGTGCCAGCAGCAGTTTCGAGGCTGTAACGATTTCCACAGATACGCAGTATTTT. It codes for CASSSFEAVTISTDTQYF. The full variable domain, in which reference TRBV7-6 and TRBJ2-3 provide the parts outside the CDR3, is GAGVSQSPRYKVTKRGQDVALRCDPISGHVSLYWYRQALGQGPEFLTYFNYEAQQDKSGLPNDRFSAERPEGSISTLTIQRTEQRDSAMYRCASSSFEAVTISTDTQYFGPGTRLTVL.